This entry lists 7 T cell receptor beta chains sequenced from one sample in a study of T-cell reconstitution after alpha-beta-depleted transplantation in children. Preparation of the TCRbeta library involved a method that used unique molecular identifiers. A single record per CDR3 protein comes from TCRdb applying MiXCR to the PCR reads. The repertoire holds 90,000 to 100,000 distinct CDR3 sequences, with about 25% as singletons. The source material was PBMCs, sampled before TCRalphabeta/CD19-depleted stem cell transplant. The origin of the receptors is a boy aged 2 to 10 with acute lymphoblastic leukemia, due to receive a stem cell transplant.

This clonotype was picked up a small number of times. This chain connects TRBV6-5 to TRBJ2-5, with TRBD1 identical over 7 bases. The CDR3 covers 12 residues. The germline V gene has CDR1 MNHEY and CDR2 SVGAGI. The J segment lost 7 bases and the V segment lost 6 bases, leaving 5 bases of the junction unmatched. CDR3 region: CASRGGAGTQYF. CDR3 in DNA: TGTGCCAGCAGAGGGGGCGCTGGGACCCAGTACTTC.

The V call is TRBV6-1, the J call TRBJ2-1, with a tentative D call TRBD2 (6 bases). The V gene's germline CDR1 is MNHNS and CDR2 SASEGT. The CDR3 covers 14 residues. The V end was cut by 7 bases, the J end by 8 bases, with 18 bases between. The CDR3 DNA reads TGTGCCAGCATGGATAGGAGGGAAGATCATGAGCAGTTCTTC. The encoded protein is CASMDRREDHEQFF.

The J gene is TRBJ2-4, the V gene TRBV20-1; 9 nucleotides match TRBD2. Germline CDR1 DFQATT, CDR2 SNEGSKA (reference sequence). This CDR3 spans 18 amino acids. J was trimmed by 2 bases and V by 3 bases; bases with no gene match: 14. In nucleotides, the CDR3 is TGCAGTGCTAGGCGACTAGCGGAGGGGCTGAGGTCCAAAAACATTCAGTACTTC. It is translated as CSARRLAEGLRSKNIQYF.

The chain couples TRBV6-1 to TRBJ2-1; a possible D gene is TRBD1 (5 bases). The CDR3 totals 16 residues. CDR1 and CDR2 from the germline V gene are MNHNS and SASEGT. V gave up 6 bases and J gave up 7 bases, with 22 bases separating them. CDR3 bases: TGTGCCAGCAGCACCGCAGGCTTCCCAAGGGGAAATGAGCAGTTCTTC. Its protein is CASSTAGFPRGNEQFF.

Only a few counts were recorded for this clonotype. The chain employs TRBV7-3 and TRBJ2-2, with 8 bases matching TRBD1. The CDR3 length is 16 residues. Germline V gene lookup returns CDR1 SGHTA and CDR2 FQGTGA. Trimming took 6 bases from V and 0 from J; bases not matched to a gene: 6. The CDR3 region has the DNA TGTGCCAGCAGGGTAACGACAGGGGCGAACACCGGGGAGCTGTTTTTT. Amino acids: CASRVTTGANTGELFF.

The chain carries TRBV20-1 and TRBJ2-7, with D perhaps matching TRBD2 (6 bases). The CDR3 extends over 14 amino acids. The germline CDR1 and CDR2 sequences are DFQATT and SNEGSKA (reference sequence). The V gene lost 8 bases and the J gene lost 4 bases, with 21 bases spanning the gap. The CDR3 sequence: CSTHGGGASYEQYF. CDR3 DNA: TGCAGTACACACGGCGGAGGGGCATCGTACGAGCAGTACTTC.

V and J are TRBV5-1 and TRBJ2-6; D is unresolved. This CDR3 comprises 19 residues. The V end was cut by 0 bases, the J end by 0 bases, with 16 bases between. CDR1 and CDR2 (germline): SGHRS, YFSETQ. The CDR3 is CASSLDLLSSISGANVLTF. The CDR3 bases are TGCGCCAGCAGCTTGGACCTACTCTCCAGCATCTCTGGGGCCAACGTCCTGACTTTC.